These 5 T cell receptor beta chains share one sample of origin, sequenced in a study of early T cells in non-severe SARS-CoV-2 infection. MiXCR was run by TCRdb on the 5' RACE reads, yielding one entry per CDR3 protein. The sample yields around 61,000 distinct CDR3 sequences, roughly 12% seen once. Sequencing was done on a sample of whole blood. The receptors were sampled from an adult who was a healthcare worker with PCR-confirmed SARS-CoV-2 infection or an uninfected control (not recorded which).

This clonotype was seen many times. This rearrangement joins TRBV12-3 or TRBV12-4 to TRBJ2-2; no clear D. Trimming took 6 bases from V and 4 from J, leaving 9 bases between them. There are 13 residues in the CDR3. This CDR3 reads CASRADGTGELFF. CDR3 DNA: TGTGCCAGCAGGGCCGATGGCACCGGGGAGCTGTTTTTT.

This clonotype was picked up a small number of times. The junction departs from the called germline gene at one end, perhaps through a read error. The chain is built from TRBV12-3 or TRBV12-4 and TRBJ1-1; 10 bases match TRBD1. This CDR3 is built from 18 residues. The chain's CDR3 is CASSLAWDRGFMNTEVFF. DNA for the CDR3: TGTGCCAGCAGTTTAGCTTGGGACAGGGGCTTCATGAACACTGAAGTTTTCTTT.

J is TRBJ2-1 and V is TRBV29-1; 7 bases agree with TRBD1. The CDR3 runs to 13 residues. V dropped 6 bases and J dropped 0; count of bases not matched to a gene: 2. Germline V gives CDR1 SQVTM, CDR2 ANQGSEA. The CDR3 spells CSVRDSSYNEQFF. DNA of the CDR3: TGCAGCGTCCGGGACAGCTCCTACAATGAGCAGTTCTTC.

This clonotype was detected ten times or more. CDR3 DNA: TGTGCCAGCAGTGAACCCGCCTACGAGCAGTACTTC. It specifies CASSEPAYEQYF. V is TRBV6-1 and J is TRBJ2-7; no clear D gene. The CDR3 runs to 12 residues. Germline CDR1 reads MNHNS; CDR2 reads SASEGT. With 2 bases removed from V and 2 bases from J, the gap between germline ends came to 4 bases.

This clonotype has only a few counts. The chain is built from TRBV3-1 and TRBJ2-2; 13 nucleotides align to TRBD2. V gave up 3 bases and J gave up 7 bases; unmatched junction bases: 20. Germline V lookup: CDR1 LGHDT, CDR2 YNNKEL (reference sequence). The CDR3 totals 21 residues. The CDR3 spells CASSQRKGLAGARSWVGELFF. For the CDR3, the DNA is TGTGCCAGCAGCCAGAGAAAAGGACTAGCGGGGGCGCGGTCCTGGGTCGGGGAGCTGTTTTTT.